This TCR beta chain was recorded in a study of shared clonotypes between healthy human individuals. Looked up from germline, CDR1 is MNHEY and CDR2 is SVGAGI. The CDR3 has 14 amino acids. The trim removed 6 bases at V and 2 bases at J, leaving 7 bases unmatched. Terminally differentiated effector memory CD45RA+ cells were left out of the naive CD8 fraction, which was CD45RO-negative and positively selected for CCR7. TCRdb's table, derived via immunoSEQ multiplex PCR, lists solely in-frame clones and lacks some. The sample shows 2 million to 2.5 million clones, 85% to 95% of them seen only once. The receptor comes from a young man in good health. Some clones in this sample may be carry-over from other donors' samples. J is TRBJ2-7 and V is TRBV6-5; TRBD1 agrees at 7 bases. Sequencing used naive CD8+ T cells from PBMCs. The DNA of the CDR3 is TGTGCCAGCAGCCAATATGGGACAGCCTACGAGCAGTACTTC. Translating it yields CASSQYGTAYEQYF.